Sequencing of this T cell receptor (beta chain) was carried out in a study of blood T cell repertoires in COVID-19. This clone has just a few counts. Trimming took 4 bases from V and 4 from J; bases not matched to a gene: 13. The CDR3 sequence is 17 residues long. Germline CDR1 and CDR2: MDHEN and SYDVKM. The table came from immunoSEQ multiplex PCR; TCRdb's copy has only in-frame clones and leaves some out. The profile shows 110,000 to 150,000 clones, 80% to 90% of them singletons. Sequencing was performed on peripheral blood. The clonotype was recovered from a woman aged 55-69 years with active COVID-19. The V gene is TRBV28, the J gene TRBJ2-1; 7 nucleotides agree with TRBD2. CDR3 DNA sequence: TGTGCCAGCAGTTCCCCCTGGGCGGGAGCCACGTACAATGAGCAGTTCTTC. Protein sequence: CASSSPWAGATYNEQFF.